This T cell receptor (beta chain) was profiled in a study of blood T cell repertoires in COVID-19. Study as a whole: T cells, B-cell-depleted T cells, or PBMCs provided the cDNA or gDNA that served as material.

The length of the CDR3 is 14 residues. Germline loops: CDR1 WNHNN, CDR2 SYGVQD (reference sequence). Trimming cost V 0 bases and J 8 bases, with 11 bases left between them. TCRdb keeps only in-frame clones here, not all; method: immunoSEQ multiplex PCR. The data show about 190,000 clones, under 90% seen once. Sequenced input: peripheral blood. The TCR was taken from a man aged 40-50 years with acute or convalescent COVID-19. The rearrangement uses TRBV10-1 and TRBJ2-1, with D perhaps TRBD1 (5 bases). CDR3 DNA: TGCGCCAGCAGTGAGTCAACTGGACACCATGAGCAGTTCTTC. This sequence encodes CASSESTGHHEQFF.